This paragraph covers one TCR beta chain sequence. V lost 4 bases, J lost 3 bases, and 6 bases stayed unmatched. The length of the CDR3 is 15 residues. Germline V gene sequence: CDR1 SGHNT, CDR2 YYREEE (reference sequence). This record comes from a study of blood T cell repertoires in COVID-19. Authors' processing steps: Reference gene primer amplification gave nucleated cell count estimates. The repertoire was sequenced with immunoSEQ multiplex PCR; TCRdb's copy has only in-frame clones and lacks some. Clone size and the V and J calls come from that table; the DNA yielded D and trimming. The sample records around 68,000 clones, around 88% being singletons. Seattle's enrolled individuals joined amid active infection and were then monitored longitudinally.

The clonotype was recovered from a man between 35 and 55 years old with COVID-19, enrolled during active disease. V gene TRBV5-4 combines with J gene TRBJ2-5, with 10 bases matching TRBD1. Sequencing was done on a sample of peripheral blood. The CDR3, as DNA: TGTGCCAGCAGCCCCCGGGACAGGGGAAAAGAGACCCAGTACTTC. Protein sequence: CASSPRDRGKETQYF.